The 29 T cell receptor beta chains reported below all come from one sample, sequenced in a study of blood T cell repertoires in COVID-19. The assay was immunoSEQ multiplex PCR, and TCRdb's table has in-frame clones only and misses some. The table records roughly 70,000 clones, around 80% of them present only once. Sequencing used peripheral blood. The receptor source for this set is a woman older than 75 with active or convalescent COVID-19.

The chain employs TRBV19 and TRBJ2-7; TRBD2 might be the D (5 bases). In germline, CDR1 is LNHDA, CDR2 SQIVND (reference sequence). The V and J ends lost 7 bases and 7 bases respectively, with 20 bases between them. This CDR3 is 14 amino acids long. The chain's CDR3 is CASNGIEARREQYF. For the CDR3, the DNA is TGTGCCAGTAACGGGATCGAAGCTAGGAGGGAGCAGTACTTC.

The rearrangement joins TRBV5-1 to TRBJ2-2; 11 bases fit TRBD2. The CDR3 is 15 residues long. Germline CDR1 and CDR2: SGHRS and YFSETQ. The trim removed 4 bases at V and 6 bases at J, leaving 5 bases unmatched. DNA of the CDR3: TGCGCCAGCAGCCCGACTAGCGGGAAAGCCGGGGAGCTGTTTTTT. This codes for CASSPTSGKAGELFF.

This chain uses TRBV19 with TRBJ1-4; D gene unclear. CDR3 length: 16 amino acids. The germline CDR1 and CDR2 sequences are LNHDA and SQIVND (reference sequence). V was clipped by 3 bases and J by 10 bases, with 21 bases between them. The CDR3 loop reads CASSMIAGFLLGKLFF. The CDR3 DNA sequence: TGTGCCAGTAGTATGATCGCGGGATTTTTGCTTGGAAAACTGTTTTTT.

V is TRBV5-8 and J is TRBJ1-4; possible D gene TRBD1, 6 bases. The germline gives CDR1 SGHTS, CDR2 YDEGEE. This CDR3 contains 14 residues. Trimming removed 4 bases from V and 7 bases from J, with 14 bases in between. DNA for the CDR3: TGTGCCAGCAGCCCCTGGGACATGGGTGAAAAACTGTTTTTT. This translates into CASSPWDMGEKLFF.

This clone showed up just once. The rearrangement links TRBV6-5 to TRBJ2-1, with 10 bases that match TRBD1. Germline assignment: CDR1 MNHEY and CDR2 SVGAGI. CDR3 length: 15 amino acids. The junction had 10 bases not matched to a gene; V was cut back by 7 bases and J by 7 bases. The CDR3 sequence: CASKPQTGGRNEQFF. Here the CDR3 DNA reads TGTGCCAGCAAACCTCAGACAGGGGGCAGGAATGAGCAGTTCTTC.

The gene calls are TRBV2 and TRBJ2-1; 13 nucleotides line up with TRBD2. Trimming removed 6 bases from V and 3 bases from J; junction bases left unmatched: 5. The CDR3 totals 16 residues. CDR1 is SNHLY and CDR2 is FYNNEI in the germline V gene. This CDR3 is CASSFGLAGVYNEQFF. The CDR3 nucleotides are TGTGCCAGCAGCTTTGGACTAGCGGGAGTCTACAATGAGCAGTTCTTC.

The chain carries TRBV11-3 and TRBJ2-3, with 8 bases lining up with TRBD2. The V gene's germline CDR1 is SGHNT and CDR2 YENEEA. After removal of 1 base from V and 6 bases from J, the junction contained 12 bases not matched to a gene. The CDR3 runs to 17 residues. For the CDR3, the DNA is TGTGCCAGCAGCTTAGGACTAGCGAGAAGATCATCGGATACGCAGTATTTT. The encoded protein is CASSLGLARRSSDTQYF.

This clone qualifies as medium-sized. This chain links TRBV30 with TRBJ2-7; 10 bases line up with TRBD2. This CDR3 comprises 13 residues. The trim removed 3 bases at V and 4 bases at J, leaving 3 bases unmatched. Germline CDR1 and CDR2: GTSNPN and SVGIG (reference sequence). DNA for the CDR3: TGTGCCTGGAGAAGCGGGGGGGCTTACGAGCAGTACTTC. Protein: CAWRSGGAYEQYF.

The chain carries TRBV29-1 and TRBJ1-2; TRBD1 might be the D (6 bases). Per the germline V gene, CDR1 is SQVTM and CDR2 is ANQGSEA. V lost 4 bases, J lost 5 bases, and 8 bases lay in between. The CDR3 runs 11 residues. CDR3 bases: TGCAGCGTTGGTGGACAGTATGGCTACACCTTC. Amino acids: CSVGGQYGYTF.

V is TRBV11-3 and J is TRBJ2-1, with 10 bases fitting TRBD2. Trimming removed 5 bases from V and 4 bases from J; junction bases left unmatched: 8. The CDR3 covers 16 residues. Germline lookup yields CDR1 SGHNT and CDR2 YENEEA. The DNA of the CDR3 is TGTGCCAGCAGCGCGAGGACGACTAGCGGGTACAATGAGCAGTTCTTC. Translation gives CASSARTTSGYNEQFF.

This clone was observed a single time. V usage is TRBV11-2 and J usage is TRBJ2-5, with TRBD2 identical over 9 bases. Per the germline V gene, CDR1 is SGHAT and CDR2 is FQNNGV. Trimming at V came to 5 bases and at J to 2 bases, leaving 3 bases not matched to a gene. The CDR3 length is 14 residues. Here the CDR3 reads CASSETSGQETQYF. The CDR3 DNA reads as TGTGCCAGCAGCGAGACTAGCGGTCAAGAGACCCAGTACTTC.

V gene TRBV28 combines with J gene TRBJ1-2; D ambiguous. Trimming pared 4 bases from V and 0 bases from J, leaving 9 bases between. The V gene's germline CDR1 is MDHEN and CDR2 SYDVKM. CDR3 size: 14 residues. CDR3 sequence reads: CASSYTGSNYGYTF. CDR3 sequence (DNA): TGTGCCAGCAGTTACACCGGGTCTAACTATGGCTACACCTTC.

V and J are TRBV12-5 and TRBJ1-3; 7 bases are a match to TRBD1. The germline CDR1 and CDR2 sequences are LGHNT and FRNRAP. CDR3 size: 14 residues. V gave up 6 bases and J gave up 8 bases; unmatched junction bases: 10. CDR3 in amino acids: CASGPGQPGDTIYF. The CDR3 DNA sequence: TGTGCTAGTGGCCCGGGACAGCCGGGGGACACCATATATTTT.

The rearrangement joins TRBV27 to TRBJ1-4, with 10 bases lining up with TRBD1. This CDR3 contains 16 residues. Germline V gene data show CDR1 as MNHEY and CDR2 as SMNVEV (reference sequence). V was pared by 5 bases and J by 6 bases, with 9 bases of the junction left unmatched. CDR3 residues: CASSPRTGTGDEKLFF. For the CDR3, the DNA is TGTGCCAGCAGTCCCCGGACCGGGACAGGGGATGAAAAACTGTTTTTT.

This clone has only a few counts. The chain couples TRBV12-3 or TRBV12-4 to TRBJ2-3; D is undetermined. V was cut by 5 bases and J by 4 bases, with 7 bases left in between. The CDR3 is 12 amino acids. In nucleotides, the CDR3 is TGTGCCAGCAGTCCCCTTCCAGATACGCAGTATTTT. Translated, it gives CASSPLPDTQYF.

V is TRBV18 and J is TRBJ2-5, with a weak D call TRBD2 (5 bases). Trimming left V 0 bases short and J 4 bases short, with 12 bases between. The germline gives CDR1 KGHSH, CDR2 LQKENI. The CDR3 contains 15 residues. The CDR3 is CASSPPAERGETQYF. For the CDR3, the DNA is TGTGCCAGCTCACCACCGGCAGAACGGGGAGAGACCCAGTACTTC. The whole variable domain, remainder taken from reference TRBV18 and TRBJ2-5, is NAGVMQNPRHLVRRRGQEARLRCSPMKGHSHVYWYRQLPEEGLKFMVYLQKENIIDESGMPKERFSAEFPKEGPSILRIQQVVRGDSAAYFCASSPPAERGETQYFGPGTRLLVL.

This clone was seen once. This chain connects TRBV18 to TRBJ1-1, with D uncertain. The CDR3 totals 14 residues. Trimming left V 1 base short and J 4 bases short, with 10 bases between. Per the germline V gene, CDR1 is KGHSH and CDR2 is LQKENI. CDR3 in DNA: TGTGCCAGCTCACCACTGGGCTCCGCCACTGAAGCTTTCTTT. It is translated as CASSPLGSATEAFF.

The chain recombines TRBV18 with TRBJ2-3, with 9 bases that match TRBD2. From germline, CDR1 is KGHSH and CDR2 LQKENI. Germline trimming cut 4 bases from V and 2 bases from J; bases unmatched to any gene: 7. The CDR3 sequence is 16 residues long. The CDR3 spells CASSRETSGTTDTQYF. As DNA, the CDR3 is TGTGCCAGCTCACGCGAGACTAGCGGAACCACAGATACGCAGTATTTT.

This clone was seen a single time. The V call is TRBV11-3, the J call TRBJ2-4; D may be TRBD1 (5 bases). V lost 0 bases, J lost 6 bases, and 6 bases lay in between. Germline loops: CDR1 SGHNT, CDR2 YENEEA. The CDR3 is 13 amino acids. CDR3 sequence (DNA): TGTGCCAGCAGCTTAGATCAGGGAAACATTCAGTACTTC. It specifies CASSLDQGNIQYF.

The chain employs TRBV5-3 and TRBJ2-1; 9 bases are shared with TRBD1. TRBV5-3 is labeled an ORF, and its function is uncertain. V shed 2 bases and J 7 bases; nucleotides not matched to a gene: 16. The CDR3 sequence is 18 residues long. As DNA, the CDR3 is TGTGCCAGAAGCTTATACCGGGACAGGGCTCAATTAAATAATGAGCAGTTCTTC. The encoded protein is CARSLYRDRAQLNNEQFF.

The chain carries TRBV30 and TRBJ2-1, with D hard to call. The ends were cut back, 4 bases at V and 0 bases at J, with 4 bases in the middle. The CDR3 totals 12 residues. In germline, CDR1 is GTSNPN, CDR2 SVGIG (reference sequence). The CDR3 loop reads CAWTVSYNEQFF. CDR3 DNA: TGTGCCTGGACAGTCTCCTACAATGAGCAGTTCTTC.

The chain has TRBV28 and TRBJ2-7; 10 bases fit TRBD2. This CDR3 spans 19 amino acids. Germline V lookup: CDR1 MDHEN, CDR2 SYDVKM. Trimming removed 3 bases from V and 2 bases from J; junction bases left unmatched: 16. CDR3 sequence (DNA): TGTGCCAGCAGTTTCCCGACTGAGAAGCGGGGGGGTCCTACCTACGAGCAGTACTTC. It is translated as CASSFPTEKRGGPTYEQYF.

The chain is built from TRBV30 and TRBJ1-2; D remains unclear. Deletions cut 1 base from V and 8 bases from J, with 17 bases between. The CDR3 loop spans 14 amino acids. Germline CDR1 is GTSNPN and CDR2 is SVGIG (reference sequence). In nucleotides, the CDR3 is TGTGCCTGGAGTGCTGCGGGGTGGGTTGGAGGCTACACCTTC. Protein sequence: CAWSAAGWVGGYTF.

CDR3 loop: CASSLGTTQPEQFF. CDR3 DNA sequence: TGTGCCAGCAGCTTAGGGACTACTCAACCTGAGCAGTTCTTC. The chain has TRBV9 and TRBJ2-1; 7 bases align to TRBD2. Germline-derived CDR1 and CDR2 are SGDLS and YYNGEE. J gave up 9 bases and V 4 bases, and 10 bases lay outside the gene matches. This CDR3 is 14 amino acids long.

The genes are TRBV18 and TRBJ2-1; D might be TRBD2 (5 bases). The CDR3 runs 13 residues. Germline-derived CDR1 and CDR2 are KGHSH and LQKENI. V lost 3 bases, J lost 2 bases, and 5 bases lay in between. The CDR3 DNA sequence: TGTGCCAGCTCACCCGGGACCTACAATGAGCAGTTCTTC. This codes for CASSPGTYNEQFF.

CDR3 DNA: TGTGCCAGCAGTGAAGCATCAGGGGCAGAGCCCCAGCATTTT. Protein sequence: CASSEASGAEPQHF. The rearrangement links TRBV6-1 to TRBJ1-5; possibly TRBD1 for D (6 bases). CDR3 length equals 14 residues. Germline loops: CDR1 MNHNS, CDR2 SASEGT. The V end lost 0 bases, the J end lost 8 bases, and 11 bases lay between the germline ends.

This chain links TRBV7-2 with TRBJ2-7; possible D gene TRBD1, 6 bases. Germline CDR1 and CDR2: SGHTA and FQGNSA. The length of the CDR3 is 15 residues. V lost 1 base and J lost 2, with 12 bases in between. CDR3 nucleotides: TGTGCCAGCAGCTTAGGGGGAACAGGGCCCTACGAGCAGTACTTC. Protein: CASSLGGTGPYEQYF. Full variable domain (remainder filled in from reference TRBV7-2 and TRBJ2-7): GAGVSQSPSNKVTEKGKDVELRCDPISGHTALYWYRQSLGQGLEFLIYFQGNSAPDKSGLPSDRFSAERTGGSVSTLTIQRTQQEDSAVYLCASSLGGTGPYEQYFGPGTRLTVT.

The chain couples TRBV7-9 to TRBJ2-3; TRBD2 matches 10 bases. Trimming took 6 bases from V and 4 from J; bases not matched to a gene: 4. Per the germline V gene, CDR1 is SEHNR and CDR2 is FQNEAQ (reference sequence). CDR3 size: 14 residues. The CDR3 DNA sequence: TGTGCCAGCAGACCTAGCGGGGGTCCAGATACGCAGTATTTT. Encoded protein: CASRPSGGPDTQYF.

V gene TRBV15 combines with J gene TRBJ2-6, with 9 bases matching TRBD1. The germline V gene has CDR1 LNHNV and CDR2 YYDKDF (reference sequence). The CDR3 runs 17 residues. J gave up 3 bases and V 4 bases, and 7 bases lay outside the gene matches. CDR3 residues: CATSTDRGRGGANVLTF. Here the CDR3 DNA reads TGTGCCACCAGCACGGACAGGGGCCGGGGTGGGGCCAACGTCCTGACTTTC.